This TCR beta chain was recorded in a study of shared clonotypes between healthy human individuals. General observations from the study: Approximately 5.1% was the fraction of naive CD4 clonotypes found shared across a handful of donors.

Donors included only healthy HIV-negative adults lacking recent acute infections or vaccinations. In the case of this clone: Its target is not known.

CDR3 length: 16 residues. Germline CDR1 and CDR2: KGHSH and LQKENI. V was pared by 5 bases and J by 2 bases, with 9 bases of the junction left unmatched. The protocol was immunoSEQ multiplex PCR, while the TCRdb copy is restricted to in-frame clones and leaves out a portion. This table has 1.5 million to 1.9 million clones, roughly 98% appearing once. This sequence joins TRBV18 and TRBJ2-3; 8 bases map to TRBD1. Sequenced: naive CD4+ T cells sorted from blood. Subset meaning: CD45RA+ positively selected. The source is a young man in good health. CDR3 bases: TGTGCCAGCTCAACCGGACAGGGCCCCAACACAGATACGCAGTATTTT. Translated, it gives CASSTGQGPNTDTQYF.